This record looks at one T cell receptor beta chain sequence and its context. Its antigen is unidentified. The sample's treatment: about 20 received Ad26.COV2.S at low or high dose, single or two shots; 5 received placebo; per-sample allocation not given. At day 63 after the first vaccine or placebo injection, samples were drawn. This sample stems from a study of Ad26.COV2.S vaccination and SARS-CoV-2 variants. Study-wide context: As a participant in COV1001, the donor was in the Ad26.COV2.S trial arm.

Study-level points and caveats: Spike-specific TCR breadth was greater after Ad26.COV2.S than placebo. Substantial post-vaccination breadth of spike-specific CD8+ and CD4+ T cell responses was reported.

Sequenced by immunoSEQ multiplex PCR; TCRdb stores in-frame clones only, minus some. The sample lists about 400,000 clones; roughly nine tenths were seen once. The sequencing used peripheral blood, collected in a trial of Ad26.COV2.S vaccine versus placebo. This sequence originates from a person between 18 and 60 years old who received the Ad26.COV2.S COVID-19 vaccine or a placebo.

DNA for the CDR3: TGTGCCAGCAGTTACTCCCGGGCGGACACTGAAGCTTTCTTT. This encodes CASSYSRADTEAFF. V gene TRBV6-5 combines with J gene TRBJ1-1; D remains ambiguous. The V end lost 0 bases, the J end lost 3 bases, and 8 bases lay between the germline ends. From germline, CDR1 is MNHEY and CDR2 SVGAGI. This CDR3 has 14 amino acids.